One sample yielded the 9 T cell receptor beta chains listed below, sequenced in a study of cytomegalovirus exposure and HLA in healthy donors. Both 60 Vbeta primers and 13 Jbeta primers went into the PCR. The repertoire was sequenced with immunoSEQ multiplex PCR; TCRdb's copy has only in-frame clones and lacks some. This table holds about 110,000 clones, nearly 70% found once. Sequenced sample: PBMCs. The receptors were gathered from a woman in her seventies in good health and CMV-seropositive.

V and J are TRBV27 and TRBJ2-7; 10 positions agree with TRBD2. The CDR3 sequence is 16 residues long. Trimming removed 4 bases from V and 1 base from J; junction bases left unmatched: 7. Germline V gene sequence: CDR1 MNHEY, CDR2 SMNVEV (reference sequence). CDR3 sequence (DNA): TGTGCCAGCAGTTCATTACTAGCGGGGCGATCCTACGAGCAGTACTTC. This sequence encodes CASSSLLAGRSYEQYF.

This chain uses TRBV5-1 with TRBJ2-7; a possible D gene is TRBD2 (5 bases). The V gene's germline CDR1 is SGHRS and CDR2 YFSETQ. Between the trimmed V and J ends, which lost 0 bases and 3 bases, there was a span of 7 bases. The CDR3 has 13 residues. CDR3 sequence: CASSLGGDYEQYF. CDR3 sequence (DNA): TGCGCCAGCAGCTTGGGGGGAGACTACGAGCAGTACTTC.

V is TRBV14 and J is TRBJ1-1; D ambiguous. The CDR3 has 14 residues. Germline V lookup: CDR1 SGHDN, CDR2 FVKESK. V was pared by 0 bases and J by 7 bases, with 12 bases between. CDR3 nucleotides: TGTGCCAGCAGCCAAGATTTGGGGAGTCTTGAAGCTTTCTTT. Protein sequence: CASSQDLGSLEAFF.

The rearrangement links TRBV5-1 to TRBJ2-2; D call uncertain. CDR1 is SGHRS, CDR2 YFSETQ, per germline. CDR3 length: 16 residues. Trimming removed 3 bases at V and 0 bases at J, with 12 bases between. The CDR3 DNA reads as TGCGCCAGCAGCTGGGCCCCGACCGCGAACACCGGGGAGCTGTTTTTT. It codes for CASSWAPTANTGELFF. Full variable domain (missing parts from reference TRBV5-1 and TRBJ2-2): KAGVTQTPRYLIKTRGQQVTLSCSPISGHRSVSWYQQTPGQGLQFLFEYFSETQRNKGNFPGRFSGRQFSNSRSEMNVSTLELGDSALYLCASSWAPTANTGELFFGEGSRLTVL.

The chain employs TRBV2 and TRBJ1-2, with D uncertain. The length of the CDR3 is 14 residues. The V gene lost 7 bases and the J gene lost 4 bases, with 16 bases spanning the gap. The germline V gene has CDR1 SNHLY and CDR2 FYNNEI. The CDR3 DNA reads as TGTGCCAGCACCCCGGCCGCGGCCCCCTATGGCTACACCTTC. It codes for CASTPAAAPYGYTF.

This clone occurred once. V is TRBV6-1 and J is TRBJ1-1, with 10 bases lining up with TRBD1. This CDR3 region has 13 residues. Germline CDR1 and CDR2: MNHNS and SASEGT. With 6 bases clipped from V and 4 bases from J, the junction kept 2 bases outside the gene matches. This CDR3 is CASSRTGGTEAFF. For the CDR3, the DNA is TGTGCCAGCAGCCGGACAGGGGGCACTGAAGCTTTCTTT.

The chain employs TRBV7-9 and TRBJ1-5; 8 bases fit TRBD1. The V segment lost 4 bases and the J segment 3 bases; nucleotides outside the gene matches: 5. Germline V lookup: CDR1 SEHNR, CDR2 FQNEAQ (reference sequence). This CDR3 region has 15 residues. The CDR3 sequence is CASSSQGANNQPQHF. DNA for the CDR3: TGTGCCAGCAGCTCCCAGGGGGCCAACAATCAGCCCCAGCATTTT.

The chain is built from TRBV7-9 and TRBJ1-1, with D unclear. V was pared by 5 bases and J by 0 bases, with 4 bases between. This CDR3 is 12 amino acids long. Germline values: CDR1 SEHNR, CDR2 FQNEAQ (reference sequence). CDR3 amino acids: CASSPLNTEAFF. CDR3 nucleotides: TGTGCCAGCAGCCCATTGAACACTGAAGCTTTCTTT.

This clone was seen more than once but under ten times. CDR3 coding DNA: TGTGCCAGCAGTTACTCAGCCGGGTTAATGAACACTGAAGCTTTCTTT. This encodes CASSYSAGLMNTEAFF. This sequence joins TRBV6-5 and TRBJ1-1, with D unresolved. The CDR3 extends over 16 amino acids. The V and J ends lost 0 bases and 0 bases respectively, with 11 bases between them. Germline V gene lookup returns CDR1 MNHEY and CDR2 SVGAGI.